These 9 T cell receptor beta chains came from one sample sequenced in a study of blood T cell repertoires in COVID-19. Clones were sequenced by immunoSEQ multiplex PCR, and TCRdb holds only the in-frame ones, with some missing. The sample records 260,000 or so clones, roughly 80% being singletons. Sequencing was performed on PBMCs or T cells enriched from blood (not recorded which). These receptors originate from a woman aged 35 to 49 who had been exposed to COVID-19.

This rearrangement joins TRBV7-3 to TRBJ1-1; D possibly corresponds to TRBD1 (6 bases). CDR3 length equals 14 residues. Deletions cut 5 bases from V and 3 bases from J, with 13 bases between. The germline gives CDR1 SGHTA, CDR2 FQGTGA. The CDR3 here is CASSLRGADTEAFF. The CDR3 nucleotides read TGTGCCAGCAGCCTCCGGGGGGCGGACACTGAAGCTTTCTTT.

The chain links TRBV3-1 (or the pseudogene TRBV3-2) to TRBJ1-1, with D perhaps TRBD1 (6 bases). The ends were cut back, 4 bases at V and 7 bases at J, with 16 bases in the middle. CDR3 length: 14 residues. The germline gives CDR1 LGHDT, CDR2 YNNKEL (reference sequence). CDR3 sequence: CASSLGGVRGEAFF. The CDR3 DNA reads TGTGCCAGCAGCCTAGGGGGGGTGAGAGGTGAAGCTTTCTTT.

The chain recombines TRBV18 with TRBJ2-2; possibly TRBD2 for D (5 bases). The CDR3 length is 14 residues. Per the germline V gene, CDR1 is KGHSH and CDR2 is LQKENI. Trimming stripped 5 bases from V and 0 bases from J, with 7 bases between. The CDR3: CASSSGANTGELFF. The CDR3 DNA is TGTGCCAGCTCAAGCGGAGCGAACACCGGGGAGCTGTTTTTT.

This clone was counted once. The chain recombines TRBV3-1 (or the pseudogene TRBV3-2) with TRBJ1-3, with TRBD1 matching 7 bases. CDR1 and CDR2 from the germline V gene are LGHDT and YNNKEL (reference sequence). The CDR3 runs to 18 residues. Unmatched junction bases numbered 12, after V lost 0 bases and J lost 4 bases. CDR3 region: CASSQEPTLGGAGNTIYF. Written as DNA, the CDR3 is TGTGCCAGCAGCCAAGAACCCACTTTAGGGGGCGCAGGAAACACCATATATTTT.

This clone was found once. J is TRBJ2-7 and V is TRBV7-2; D ambiguous. The V gene lost 3 bases and the J gene lost 0 bases, with 21 bases spanning the gap. The CDR3 consists of 18 residues. Germline lookup yields CDR1 SGHTA and CDR2 FQGNSA. In DNA, the CDR3 is TGTGCCAGCAGCTTTTACTCCCCCTTATCCGGGTCCTCCTACGAGCAGTACTTC. This sequence encodes CASSFYSPLSGSSYEQYF.

CDR3 nucleotide sequence: TGTGCCAGCAGCCAAGTCCCTACTTCGGGCGGGAGCGCTCCGGCGTACCAAGAGACCCAGTACTTC. As protein: CASSQVPTSGGSAPAYQETQYF. The gene calls are TRBV3-1 (or the pseudogene TRBV3-2) and TRBJ2-5, with TRBD2 identical over 7 bases. Germline V gene lookup returns CDR1 LGHDT and CDR2 YNNKEL (reference sequence). Trimming removed 1 base from V and 0 bases from J; junction bases left unmatched: 23. The CDR3 contains 22 residues.

This clone showed up just once. The chain carries TRBV3-1 (or the pseudogene TRBV3-2) and TRBJ1-3; D perhaps matches TRBD1 (5 bases). The germline V and J ends were trimmed by 2 bases and 1 base, with 12 bases remaining between them. The CDR3 is 16 residues long. Germline CDR1 is LGHDT and CDR2 is YNNKEL (reference sequence). Written as DNA, the CDR3 is TGTGCCAGCAGCCAATACATCGGGGGGTCTGGAAACACCATATATTTT. Translated: CASSQYIGGSGNTIYF.

This clone was recorded only once. The CDR3 here is CASSPPGEETQYF. The CDR3 DNA reads as TGCGCCAGCAGCCCCCCGGGGGAAGAGACCCAGTACTTC. This chain joins TRBV4-1 and TRBJ2-5; tentatively, D is TRBD2 (6 bases). Trimming cost V 4 bases and J 3 bases, with 9 bases left between them. Per the germline V gene, CDR1 is MGHRA and CDR2 is YSYEKL. The CDR3 consists of 13 residues.

Only a few counts were recorded for this clone. The chain combines TRBV29-1 with TRBJ1-1; no clear D gene. Germline values: CDR1 SQVTM, CDR2 ANQGSEA. The CDR3 contains 10 residues. V was clipped by 4 bases and J by 9 bases, with 9 bases between them. The CDR3 loop is CSVVGRQAFF. CDR3 nucleotide sequence: TGCAGCGTTGTGGGCAGGCAAGCTTTCTTT.